This T cell receptor (beta chain) derives from a study of CD8+ T cells in alopecia areata. Study-level points and caveats: It was less clear whether patients shared TCRs than it was in mice, possibly because of HLA. Lesional scalp displayed greater clonality than normal scalp, most notably in alopecia totalis/universalis. Scalp data also include sequences from resident alphabeta T cells of normal skin.

Researchers gathered lesional scalp punch biopsies and peripheral blood from patients with alopecia areata. Trimming at V came to 7 bases and at J to 1 base, leaving 6 bases not matched to a gene. The CDR3 has 15 amino acids. Per the germline V gene, CDR1 is LNHDA and CDR2 is SQIVND (reference sequence). cDNA reverse transcribed from extracted RNA served as the sequencing template. Some clones are missing from TCRdb's copy, which holds only in-frame ones; the method was immunoSEQ multiplex PCR. The sample consists of fewer than 20,000 clones, 60% to 80% of them appearing once. As to this clone: The antigen remains undetermined.

This chain joins TRBV19 and TRBJ2-1, with 8 bases aligning to TRBD1. The sequence derives from a human donor with alopecia areata. The sequencing used skin, collected at week 0. Here the CDR3 reads CASTPTGASYNEQFF. CDR3 nucleotide sequence: TGTGCCAGTACCCCGACAGGGGCATCCTACAATGAGCAGTTCTTC.